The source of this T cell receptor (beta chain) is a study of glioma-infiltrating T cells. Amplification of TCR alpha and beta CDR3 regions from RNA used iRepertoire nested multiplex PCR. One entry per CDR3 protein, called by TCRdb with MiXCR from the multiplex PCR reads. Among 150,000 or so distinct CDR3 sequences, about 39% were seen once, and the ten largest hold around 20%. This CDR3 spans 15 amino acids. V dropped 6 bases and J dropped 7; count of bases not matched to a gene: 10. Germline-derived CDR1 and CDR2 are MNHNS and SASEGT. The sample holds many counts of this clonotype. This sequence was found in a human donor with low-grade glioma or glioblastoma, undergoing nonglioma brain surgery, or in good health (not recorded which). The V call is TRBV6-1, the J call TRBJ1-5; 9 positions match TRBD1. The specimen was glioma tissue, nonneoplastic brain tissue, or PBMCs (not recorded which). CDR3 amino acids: CASSQATGGWQPQHF. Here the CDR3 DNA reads TGTGCCAGCAGCCAAGCCACAGGGGGCTGGCAGCCCCAGCATTTT.